The 30 T cell receptor beta chains given below trace back to one sample, sequenced in a study of radiation and T cells in renal cell carcinoma. TCRdb's table, derived via immunoSEQ multiplex PCR, lists solely in-frame clones and lacks some. The sample carries 12,000 to 15,000 clones, 55% to 70% recorded once. The sample's treatment: treatment-naive control, cytoreductive nephrectomy. This material consisted of tumor tissue, taken from a patient whose treatment was nephrectomy without radiotherapy. Source of these receptors: a man aged 50-60 years with renal cell carcinoma.

This clone was seen a single time. V usage is TRBV7-6 and J usage is TRBJ1-3; 7 nucleotides align to TRBD1. The CDR3 is 14 amino acids. Germline values: CDR1 SGHVS, CDR2 FNYEAQ. Germline trimming cut 5 bases from V and 3 bases from J; bases unmatched to any gene: 4. The CDR3 loop is CASSQDRVGNTIYF. In nucleotides, the CDR3 is TGTGCCAGCAGCCAAGACAGGGTTGGAAACACCATATATTTT.

V and J are TRBV5-6 and TRBJ2-4; D not certain. The CDR3 is 14 residues long. CDR1 SGHDT and CDR2 YYEEEE come from the germline V gene. V was cut by 4 bases and J by 3 bases, with 11 bases left in between. Written as DNA, the CDR3 is TGTGCCAGCAGCCTCCGGGTCTACAAAAACATTCAGTACTTC. Amino acid sequence: CASSLRVYKNIQYF. The full variable domain, completed using reference TRBV5-6 and TRBJ2-4, is DAGVTQSPTHLIKTRGQQVTLRCSPKSGHDTVSWYQQALGQGPQFIFQYYEEEERQRGNFPDRFSGHQFPNYSSELNVNALLLGDSALYLCASSLRVYKNIQYFGAGTRLSVL.

The chain is built from TRBV9 and TRBJ1-1; D gene unclear. The length of the CDR3 is 15 residues. The V end lost 4 bases, the J end lost 5 bases, and 18 bases lay between the germline ends. CDR1 is SGDLS and CDR2 is YYNGEE in the germline V gene. DNA for the CDR3: TGTGCCAGCAGCCTAGCCGGGTCCTTAAGGACTGAAGCTTTCTTT. It is translated as CASSLAGSLRTEAFF. Based on the CDR3 plus reference TRBV9 and TRBJ1-1, the full variable domain is DSGVTQTPKHLITATGQRVTLRCSPRSGDLSVYWYQQSLDQGLQFLIQYYNGEERAKGNILERFSAQQFPDLHSELNLSSLELGDSALYFCASSLAGSLRTEAFFGQGTRLTVV.

The genes are TRBV7-3 and TRBJ2-1; TRBD1 matches 9 bases. The CDR3 sequence is 15 residues long. The J segment lost 2 bases and the V segment lost 3 bases, leaving 2 bases of the junction unmatched. Looked up from germline, CDR1 is SGHTA and CDR2 is FQGTGA. The CDR3 protein is CASSFRQGAYNEQFF. The CDR3 DNA is TGTGCCAGCAGCTTCCGACAGGGGGCCTACAATGAGCAGTTCTTC. Together with reference TRBV7-3 and TRBJ2-1, the CDR3 gives the full variable domain: GAGVSQTPSNKVTEKGKYVELRCDPISGHTALYWYRQSLGQGPEFLIYFQGTGAADDSGLPNDRFFAVRPEGSVSTLKIQRTERGDSAVYLCASSFRQGAYNEQFFGPGTRLTVL.

This clone came up a few times. The same CDR3 also results from other DNA sequences found in this sample. The chain links TRBV10-3 to TRBJ1-1, with a tentative D call TRBD1 (5 bases). Germline assignment: CDR1 ENHRY and CDR2 SYGVKD. Trimming shortened V by 3 bases and J by 1 base, and 9 bases separated the two germline ends. The CDR3 sequence is 14 residues long. The CDR3 spells CAISEQVGNTEAFF. The CDR3 coding sequence is TGTGCCATCAGTGAACAGGTGGGGAACACTGAAGCTTTCTTT.

The chain uses TRBV19 and TRBJ1-2, with D perhaps TRBD1 (5 bases). This CDR3 contains 13 residues. The V end was cut by 4 bases, the J end by 3 bases, with 9 bases between. Per the germline V gene, CDR1 is LNHDA and CDR2 is SQIVND (reference sequence). CDR3 in DNA: TGTGCCAGTAGTAATACAGGTGACTATGGCTACACCTTC. It yields the protein CASSNTGDYGYTF.

This CDR3 is CASSLVGPGNTIYF. CDR3 bases: TGCGCCAGCAGCTTGGTAGGGCCTGGAAACACCATATATTTT. V gene TRBV5-1 combines with J gene TRBJ1-3; D is uncertain. CDR1 is SGHRS and CDR2 is YFSETQ in the germline V gene. Between the trimmed V and J ends, which lost 0 bases and 2 bases, there was a span of 6 bases. The CDR3 spans 14 residues.

Note on this clone: An end of the junction differs from the germline gene, which may be a read error. J is TRBJ1-4 and V is TRBV19; D is undetermined. Germline loops: CDR1 LNHDA, CDR2 SQIVND (reference sequence). The CDR3 runs to 19 residues. The CDR3 DNA reads as TGTGCCAGTAGTCTAGACCCTAAAAAAGGACGGGGAAGCTACGAAAAACTGTTTTTT. Translated: CASSLDPKKGRGSYEKLFF.

About this clone: This same CDR3 is encoded by further DNA sequences in the sample. The rearrangement joins TRBV7-2 to TRBJ2-2, with no clear D. Per germline, CDR1 SGHTA and CDR2 FQGNSA. The ends were cut back, 4 bases at V and 5 bases at J, with 5 bases in the middle. The length of the CDR3 is 12 residues. The CDR3 sequence is CASSYGTGELFF. The CDR3 DNA follows: TGTGCCAGCAGCTACGGAACCGGGGAGCTGTTTTTT.

J is TRBJ1-3 and V is TRBV6-1; D is undetermined. CDR1 and CDR2 from the germline V gene are MNHNS and SASEGT. CDR3 length equals 17 residues. With 1 base removed from V and 0 bases from J, the gap between germline ends came to 13 bases. Written as DNA, the CDR3 is TGTGCCAGCAGTGAAGAAGCCAGGACGAGCTCTGGAAACACCATATATTTT. It yields the protein CASSEEARTSSGNTIYF.

A few counts support this clone. CDR3 protein: CASSQPGGTGNSPLHF. CDR3 nucleotides: TGCGCCAGCAGCCAACCCGGTGGGACAGGGAATTCACCCCTCCACTTT. The chain uses TRBV4-1 and TRBJ1-6; 9 bases are a match to TRBD1. Germline V gene sequence: CDR1 MGHRA, CDR2 YSYEKL. The length of the CDR3 is 16 residues. Germline trimming cut 2 bases from V and 7 bases from J; bases unmatched to any gene: 6.

A word on this clone: Germline and junction disagree at one end, which may indicate a read error. The J gene is TRBJ2-2, the V gene TRBV5-5; possible D gene TRBD2, 6 bases. Germline CDR1 reads SGHKS; CDR2 reads YYEKEE (reference sequence). CDR3 length equals 16 residues. For the CDR3, the DNA is TGTGCCAGCAGCTTGACCGGGAGCCCGAAAACCGGGGAGCTGTTTTTT. It specifies CASSLTGSPKTGELFF.

V and J are TRBV6-1 and TRBJ2-1; no clear D. V lost 2 bases and J 7 bases, leaving 6 bases between the germline ends. The CDR3 loop spans 12 amino acids. Germline values: CDR1 MNHNS, CDR2 SASEGT. As DNA, the CDR3 is TGTGCCAGCAGTGAATACGGTAATGAGCAGTTCTTC. Encoded protein: CASSEYGNEQFF.

With respect to this clone: Because the CDR3's place on the DNA is in doubt, the DNA is left out and the CDR3 is given as listed by TCRdb. This chain connects TRBV27 to TRBJ2-7; whether TRBD1, the table's D call, matches the DNA was not checked. Germline values: CDR1 MNHEY, CDR2 SMNVEV (reference sequence). From its first to its last residue, the CDR3 has 12 amino acids. The CDR3 reads CASSFGRGIEYF.

This rearrangement joins TRBV5-6 to TRBJ2-1, with TRBD1 identical over 11 bases. Germline CDR1 SGHDT, CDR2 YYEEEE. V trimming: 2 bases; J trimming: 6 bases; junction bases outside the gene matches: 4. The CDR3 runs to 15 residues. The CDR3 nucleotides are TGTGCCAGCAGCTTTCTGGGACAGGGGGGCAATGAGCAGTTCTTC. Translating gives CASSFLGQGGNEQFF.

The genes are TRBV2 and TRBJ2-1; D might be TRBD1 (6 bases). V shed 7 bases and J shed 1 base, with 11 bases lying between them. Germline loops: CDR1 SNHLY, CDR2 FYNNEI. The CDR3 totals 14 residues. CDR3 residues: CASIERGSYNEQFF. CDR3 in DNA: TGTGCCAGCATCGAGAGGGGGTCCTACAATGAGCAGTTCTTC.

The rearrangement uses TRBV12-5 and TRBJ1-3, with D unresolved. Between the trimmed V and J ends, which lost 0 bases and 4 bases, there was a span of 10 bases. The CDR3 runs 15 residues. Germline CDR1 reads LGHNT; CDR2 reads FRNRAP. The CDR3 region has the DNA TGTGCTAGTGGTTTGGTTTATGGGAGCGGAAACACCATATATTTT. Translating gives CASGLVYGSGNTIYF.

This clone was counted only a few times. The V call is TRBV5-4, the J call TRBJ1-1, with D tentatively TRBD1 (5 bases). CDR1 is SGHNT, CDR2 YYREEE, per germline (reference sequence). The CDR3 runs to 13 residues. V dropped 4 bases and J dropped 1 base, with 8 bases sitting between them. This chain's CDR3 is CASSPQGNTEAFF. CDR3 DNA sequence: TGTGCCAGCAGCCCCCAGGGGAACACTGAAGCTTTCTTT.

The chain has TRBV6-5 and TRBJ1-6; possibly TRBD1 for D (6 bases). The CDR3 loop spans 15 amino acids. Germline CDR1 MNHEY, CDR2 SVGAGI. Trimming removed 4 bases at V and 8 bases at J, with 15 bases between. CDR3 protein: CASSWSGRGDSPLHF. The CDR3 coding sequence is TGTGCCAGCAGTTGGTCGGGCAGGGGCGATTCACCCCTCCACTTT.

The V and J genes are TRBV5-1 and TRBJ1-1; D may be TRBD1 (6 bases). The CDR3 is 15 amino acids. The V gene's germline CDR1 is SGHRS and CDR2 YFSETQ. The germline V and J ends were trimmed by 3 bases and 7 bases, with 19 bases remaining between them. In nucleotides, the CDR3 is TGCGCCAGCAGCTCAAACATCAGGGGATATGATGAAGCTTTCTTT. This translates into CASSSNIRGYDEAFF.

This chain connects TRBV5-1 to TRBJ1-4, with 9 nucleotides matching TRBD1. CDR1 is SGHRS and CDR2 is YFSETQ in the germline V gene. Unmatched junction bases numbered 1, after V lost 3 bases and J lost 1 base. This CDR3 is built from 15 residues. The CDR3, as DNA: TGCGCCAGCAGCTCGACAGGGGGAACTAATGAAAAACTGTTTTTT. Amino acids: CASSSTGGTNEKLFF. Variable domain in full (rest from reference TRBV5-1 and TRBJ1-4): KAGVTQTPRYLIKTRGQQVTLSCSPISGHRSVSWYQQTPGQGLQFLFEYFSETQRNKGNFPGRFSGRQFSNSRSEMNVSTLELGDSALYLCASSSTGGTNEKLFFGSGTQLSVL.

The chain uses TRBV4-1 and TRBJ1-2, with a weak D call TRBD1 (6 bases). V shed 0 bases and J shed 1 base, with 12 bases lying between them. Germline V gene lookup returns CDR1 MGHRA and CDR2 YSYEKL. The CDR3 runs 16 residues. CDR3 DNA sequence: TGCGCCAGCAGCCAAGAAACGGGGGGCCTTAACTATGGCTACACCTTC. Translating gives CASSQETGGLNYGYTF.

This rearrangement joins TRBV7-9 to TRBJ1-1; D is perhaps TRBD1 (6 bases). There are 15 residues in the CDR3. Trimming left V 1 base short and J 1 base short, with 10 bases between. CDR1 is SEHNR, CDR2 FQNEAQ, per germline (reference sequence). CDR3 in amino acids: CASSLGATGNTEAFF. Written as DNA, the CDR3 is TGTGCCAGCAGCTTAGGAGCGACAGGGAACACTGAAGCTTTCTTT.

The V and J genes are TRBV7-9 and TRBJ1-6; unclear D gene. CDR1 SEHNR and CDR2 FQNEAQ come from the germline V gene (reference sequence). There are 17 residues in the CDR3. V lost 1 base to trimming and J lost 7 bases, with 17 bases between them. The CDR3 bases are TGTGCCAGCAGCTTAGATGGGTCAAGGCGGAGGAATTCACCCCTCCACTTT. Its translation: CASSLDGSRRRNSPLHF.

The rearrangement links TRBV7-2 to TRBJ1-2, with 10 bases that match TRBD1. Germline values: CDR1 SGHTA, CDR2 FQGNSA. The CDR3 sequence is 14 residues long. The junction had 6 bases not matched to a gene; V was cut back by 5 bases and J by 6 bases. In DNA, the CDR3 is TGTGCCAGCAGCCCGACAGGGGGCAACCATGGCTACACCTTC. Its protein is CASSPTGGNHGYTF.

This clone was counted between two and nine times. This sequence joins TRBV10-3 and TRBJ2-2; 9 bases align to TRBD1. Germline CDR1 is ENHRY and CDR2 is SYGVKD. V gave up 3 bases and J gave up 6 bases; unmatched junction bases: 8. This CDR3 region has 16 residues. The CDR3 here is CAISDSGQGRSGELFF. As DNA, the CDR3 is TGTGCCATCAGTGATAGCGGACAGGGGCGTTCCGGGGAGCTGTTTTTT.

The chain has TRBV2 and TRBJ2-3; 9 nucleotides match TRBD1. Germline loops: CDR1 SNHLY, CDR2 FYNNEI. This CDR3 region has 15 residues. V trimming: 6 bases; J trimming: 3 bases; junction bases outside the gene matches: 7. The CDR3 DNA is TGTGCCAGCAGAAGGGGACAGGGAGGTACAGATACGCAGTATTTT. Protein sequence: CASRRGQGGTDTQYF.

This chain connects TRBV6-5 to TRBJ2-1; D may be TRBD1 (6 bases). The ends were cut back, 6 bases at V and 0 bases at J, with 12 bases in the middle. CDR3 size: 15 residues. CDR1 and CDR2 (germline): MNHEY, SVGAGI. The CDR3 reads CASSLDRSSYNEQFF. In DNA form, the CDR3 reads TGTGCCAGCAGCCTCGACAGGAGCTCCTACAATGAGCAGTTCTTC.

This clone was seen only a few times. This chain joins TRBV15 and TRBJ1-2; D remains unclear. V was trimmed by 0 bases and J by 10 bases, leaving 18 bases between them. This CDR3 comprises 15 residues. CDR1 and CDR2 (germline): LNHNV, YYDKDF (reference sequence). Here the CDR3 DNA reads TGTGCCACCAGCAGAGATCGGACGGGCCAGGCCCACTACACCTTC. This gives the protein CATSRDRTGQAHYTF.

The genes are TRBV6-1 and TRBJ1-2, with 7 bases that match TRBD1. This CDR3 is 13 amino acids long. Per germline, CDR1 MNHNS and CDR2 SASEGT. J lost 1 base, V lost 10 bases, and 6 bases had no gene match. The CDR3 region has the DNA TGTGCCATCCAGGACAGGCGTAACTATGGCTACACCTTC. This encodes CAIQDRRNYGYTF.